The 27 T cell receptor beta chains below come from one sample, sequenced in a study of blood T cell repertoires in COVID-19. Using immunoSEQ multiplex PCR, the repertoire was profiled, and TCRdb retains in-frame clones only, with some absent. The sample lists about 250,000 clones; around 82% were seen once. Input material: peripheral blood. All receptors come from a man in his forties with active or convalescent COVID-19.

V gene TRBV25-1 combines with J gene TRBJ2-7, with D perhaps matching TRBD1 (6 bases). Germline V gives CDR1 MGHDK, CDR2 SYGVNS. CDR3 length: 14 residues. The germline V and J ends were trimmed by 5 bases and 2 bases, with 13 bases remaining between them. The CDR3 spells CASSTMTGPYEQYF. The CDR3 bases are TGTGCCAGCAGTACCATGACAGGTCCCTACGAGCAGTACTTC.

This clone was found once. The V call is TRBV5-1, the J call TRBJ2-7; 13 bases are shared with TRBD2. J lost 6 bases, V lost 2 bases, and 14 bases had no gene match. Germline lookup yields CDR1 SGHRS and CDR2 YFSETQ. The CDR3 has 18 residues. This chain's CDR3 is CASSFWTSGGPLSGEQYF. The DNA of the CDR3 is TGCGCCAGCAGCTTCTGGACTAGCGGGGGCCCCCTCTCTGGCGAGCAGTACTTC.

This clone was found once. V and J are TRBV15 and TRBJ1-1; D uncertain. The length of the CDR3 is 16 residues. V was shortened by 5 bases and J by 1 base, with 17 bases between the two germline ends. CDR1 and CDR2 from the germline V gene are LNHNV and YYDKDF (reference sequence). Here the CDR3 reads CATSGGAVAGNTEAFF. The CDR3 coding sequence is TGTGCCACCAGCGGAGGAGCTGTGGCAGGGAACACTGAAGCTTTCTTT.

V gene TRBV6-2 or TRBV6-3 combines with J gene TRBJ2-1; D gene unclear. V was shortened by 3 bases and J by 9 bases, with 6 bases between the two germline ends. The CDR3 is 11 residues long. The germline CDR1 and CDR2 sequences are MNHEY and SVGEGT. In DNA form, the CDR3 reads TGTGCCAGCAGTTATAATAGTGAGCAGTTCTTC. Its protein product is CASSYNSEQFF.

V is TRBV9 and J is TRBJ1-2; tentative D call: TRBD1 (5 bases). The CDR3 is made up of 15 amino acids. Germline CDR1 and CDR2: SGDLS and YYNGEE. Trimming cost V 0 bases and J 7 bases, with 16 bases left between them. The CDR3, as DNA: TGTGCCAGCAGCGTAGGATCCTCAGGGCGGGGTGGCTACACCTTC. Encoded protein: CASSVGSSGRGGYTF.

This rearrangement joins TRBV2 to TRBJ2-2; 7 positions match TRBD1. Germline loops: CDR1 SNHLY, CDR2 FYNNEI. With V trimmed by 8 bases and J by 2 bases, 2 bases remained unmatched. The CDR3 has 13 amino acids. CDR3 nucleotides: TGTGCCAGCGACAGGGAAAACACCGGGGAGCTGTTTTTT. It codes for CASDRENTGELFF.

The V call is TRBV5-1, the J call TRBJ1-2, with 9 positions matching TRBD1. Germline values: CDR1 SGHRS, CDR2 YFSETQ. V dropped 0 bases and J dropped 3; count of bases not matched to a gene: 12. This CDR3 is 18 amino acids long. DNA of the CDR3: TGCGCCAGCAGCTTGGGGGCCTACAGGGGGCGCCCCGACTATGGCTACACCTTC. This sequence encodes CASSLGAYRGRPDYGYTF.

The chain combines TRBV4-1 with TRBJ2-7; TRBD1 agrees at 8 bases. The germline CDR1 and CDR2 sequences are MGHRA and YSYEKL. The CDR3 sequence is 15 residues long. V was clipped by 2 bases and J by 1 base; unmatched bases: 4. The CDR3 loop is CASSQIWTGSYEQYF. CDR3 coding DNA: TGCGCCAGCAGCCAAATTTGGACAGGGTCCTACGAGCAGTACTTC.

By proportion, this clone is medium-sized. This rearrangement joins TRBV5-8 to TRBJ2-5; TRBD1 matches at 9 bases. This CDR3 has 17 amino acids. V trimming: 2 bases; J trimming: 5 bases; junction bases outside the gene matches: 13. Germline lookup yields CDR1 SGHTS and CDR2 YDEGEE. Written as DNA, the CDR3 is TGTGCCAGCAGCTTCTACCCCGGCGGACAGGGGTTGGAGACCCAGTACTTC. This gives the protein CASSFYPGGQGLETQYF.

The chain joins TRBV6-5 to TRBJ2-5; D unclear. Germline V CDR1 and CDR2: MNHEY, SVGAGI. Between the trimmed V and J ends, which lost 4 bases and 2 bases, there was a span of 8 bases. The CDR3 spans 13 residues. This CDR3 is CASSFVRQETQYF. CDR3 coding DNA: TGTGCCAGCAGTTTCGTCAGGCAAGAGACCCAGTACTTC.

The CDR3 coding sequence is TGTGCCAGCAGCCCCGCCGTAGGTCAGGTGTACTATGGCTACACCTTC. As protein: CASSPAVGQVYYGYTF. The chain recombines TRBV27 with TRBJ1-2, with D uncertain. CDR1 is MNHEY and CDR2 is SMNVEV in the germline V gene (reference sequence). The CDR3 is made up of 16 amino acids. Trimming cost V 6 bases and J 3 bases, with 20 bases left between them.

The gene calls are TRBV30 and TRBJ1-2; a possible D gene is TRBD1 (6 bases). V lost 0 bases and J lost 12, with 17 bases in between. Germline-derived CDR1 and CDR2 are GTSNPN and SVGIG (reference sequence). The length of the CDR3 is 13 residues. Here the CDR3 reads CAWSVGGATVHTF. CDR3 nucleotides: TGTGCCTGGAGTGTGGGGGGGGCGACCGTCCACACCTTC.

This chain joins TRBV7-2 and TRBJ1-3; unclear D gene. Germline-derived CDR1 and CDR2 are SGHTA and FQGNSA. Between the trimmed V and J ends, which lost 5 bases and 0 bases, there was a span of 17 bases. The CDR3 runs to 17 residues. For the CDR3, the DNA is TGTGCCAGCAGCCTATATAAAGGGAGGGCCTCTGGAAACACCATATATTTT. Translation gives CASSLYKGRASGNTIYF. Full variable domain (rest looked up from reference TRBV7-2 and TRBJ1-3): GAGVSQSPSNKVTEKGKDVELRCDPISGHTALYWYRQSLGQGLEFLIYFQGNSAPDKSGLPSDRFSAERTGGSVSTLTIQRTQQEDSAVYLCASSLYKGRASGNTIYFGEGSWLTVV.

The rearrangement uses TRBV19 and TRBJ1-1, with TRBD1 matching over 12 bases. V shed 2 bases, J shed 0 bases, and the junction held 10 bases outside the gene matches. The CDR3 is made up of 19 amino acids. In germline, CDR1 is LNHDA, CDR2 SQIVND (reference sequence). DNA of the CDR3: TGTGCCAGTAGTATACTCCCGGGACAGGGGGCGCGGTTGAACACTGAAGCTTTCTTT. Its translation: CASSILPGQGARLNTEAFF.

The chain is built from TRBV6-5 and TRBJ2-5, with TRBD1 identical over 8 bases. The CDR3 runs to 11 residues. The V gene's germline CDR1 is MNHEY and CDR2 SVGAGI. The V segment lost 10 bases and the J segment 5 bases; nucleotides outside the gene matches: 3. The CDR3 loop is CATRTGETQYF. For the CDR3, the DNA is TGTGCCACCCGGACAGGGGAGACCCAGTACTTC.

The chain is built from TRBV27 and TRBJ1-2, with D possibly TRBD1 on 5 matching bases. V gave up 5 bases and J gave up 6 bases, with 19 bases separating them. The CDR3 sequence is 15 residues long. Germline V gene sequence: CDR1 MNHEY, CDR2 SMNVEV (reference sequence). The CDR3 region has the DNA TGTGCCAGCAGTCTGCAGGGAACCAACTACCATGGCTACACCTTC. It encodes CASSLQGTNYHGYTF.

The chain recombines TRBV6-5 with TRBJ1-4; possibly TRBD1 for D (5 bases). Germline-derived CDR1 and CDR2 are MNHEY and SVGAGI. Trimming removed 6 bases at V and 7 bases at J, with 15 bases between. The CDR3 covers 14 residues. The CDR3 DNA reads as TGTGCCAGCAGGGGACTCCGGACGAGTGAAAAACTGTTTTTT. Protein product: CASRGLRTSEKLFF.

V usage is TRBV6-5 and J usage is TRBJ1-1; TRBD1 is a possible D gene (5 bases). Germline lookup yields CDR1 MNHEY and CDR2 SVGAGI. Trimming cost V 10 bases and J 3 bases, with 21 bases left between them. This CDR3 has 15 residues. The CDR3 DNA reads as TGTGCCATTGTAGACAGACCGGGTTCCTACACTGAAGCTTTCTTT. This translates into CAIVDRPGSYTEAFF.

This clone was seen a handful of times. The CDR3 region is CASSLDRGLGYGYTF. The CDR3 DNA reads as TGTGCCAGTAGTCTGGACAGGGGGCTCGGCTATGGCTACACCTTC. The rearrangement joins TRBV19 to TRBJ1-2; 11 bases are shared with TRBD1. V lost 5 bases, J lost 4 bases, and 6 bases stayed unmatched. This CDR3 comprises 15 residues. CDR1 is LNHDA, CDR2 SQIVND, per germline (reference sequence).

The CDR3 is CASSNRFGQYF. The CDR3 nucleotides are TGTGCCAGCAGTAACAGATTTGGGCAGTACTTC. V usage is TRBV12-3 or TRBV12-4 and J usage is TRBJ2-7; no clear D. The CDR3 consists of 11 residues. V was shortened by 5 bases and J by 9 bases, with 11 bases between the two germline ends.

The chain has TRBV7-3 and TRBJ2-2; D is perhaps TRBD1 (5 bases). CDR3 length: 13 residues. CDR1 is SGHTA, CDR2 FQGTGA, per germline. V was pared by 6 bases and J by 1 base, with 6 bases between. CDR3: CASRTENTGELFF. CDR3 coding DNA: TGTGCCAGCAGGACAGAGAACACCGGGGAGCTGTTTTTT.

This clone was observed a single time. The rearrangement uses TRBV7-9 and TRBJ1-4, with 9 bases fitting TRBD1. Germline CDR1 is SEHNR and CDR2 is FQNEAQ (reference sequence). The CDR3 covers 16 residues. Trimming took 5 bases from V and 7 from J; bases not matched to a gene: 11. This CDR3 reads CASSPPAGTGIEKLFF. The CDR3 bases are TGTGCCAGCAGCCCCCCCGCGGGGACAGGGATTGAAAAACTGTTTTTT.

The genes are TRBV11-2 and TRBJ2-7, with a weak D call TRBD1 (5 bases). Germline V CDR1 and CDR2: SGHAT, FQNNGV. The CDR3 length is 15 residues. Trimming cost V 4 bases and J 2 bases, with 15 bases left between them. CDR3 sequence reads: CASSSDRTPTYEQYF. The CDR3 DNA reads TGTGCCAGCAGCTCAGATAGGACACCGACCTACGAGCAGTACTTC.

This CDR3 is CASGTGLGAQPQHF. The DNA of the CDR3 is TGTGCCAGCGGCACAGGATTAGGAGCTCAGCCCCAGCATTTT. The chain recombines TRBV25-1 with TRBJ1-5; possibly TRBD1 for D (5 bases). CDR3 size: 14 residues. Germline V gene lookup returns CDR1 MGHDK and CDR2 SYGVNS. V lost 8 bases, J lost 6 bases, and 17 bases lay in between. The full variable domain, completed using reference TRBV25-1 and TRBJ1-5, is EADIYQTPRYLVIGTGKKITLECSQTMGHDKMYWYQQDPGMELHLIHYSYGVNSTEKGDLSSESTVSRIRTEHFPLTLESARPSHTSQYLCASGTGLGAQPQHFGDGTRLSIL.

Concerning this clone: The same CDR3 also results from other DNA sequences found in this sample. The chain couples TRBV5-1 to TRBJ2-2, with 11 bases that match TRBD2. CDR1 is SGHRS and CDR2 is YFSETQ in the germline V gene. The J segment lost 0 bases and the V segment lost 1 base, leaving 5 bases of the junction unmatched. The CDR3 contains 18 residues. For the CDR3, the DNA is TGCGCCAGCAGCTTGCGGCTAGCGGGAGGAACGAACACCGGGGAGCTGTTTTTT. Its protein product is CASSLRLAGGTNTGELFF. Using reference TRBV5-1 and TRBJ2-2 for the parts outside the CDR3, the full variable domain is KAGVTQTPRYLIKTRGQQVTLSCSPISGHRSVSWYQQTPGQGLQFLFEYFSETQRNKGNFPGRFSGRQFSNSRSEMNVSTLELGDSALYLCASSLRLAGGTNTGELFFGEGSRLTVL.

The V call is TRBV10-3, the J call TRBJ2-7; 8 nucleotides match TRBD2. The germline V gene has CDR1 ENHRY and CDR2 SYGVKD. The CDR3 spans 15 residues. V shed 6 bases and J 8 bases; nucleotides not matched to a gene: 15. The DNA of the CDR3 is TGTGCCATCAGGGGCTCAAGCGGGAGCATTCGGCAGCAGTACTTC. It is translated as CAIRGSSGSIRQQYF.

To note about this clone: A read error may produce the germline difference seen at one junction end. The rearrangement uses TRBV4-3 and TRBJ2-5, with D unresolved. The CDR3 covers 14 residues. CDR1 and CDR2 from the germline V gene are LGHNA and YSLEER. CDR3 loop: CASSQDITKETQYF. CDR3 nucleotides: TGCGCCAGCAGCCAAGATATAACAAAAGAAACCCAGTACTTC.